The clone carrying this TCR beta chain was seen only a few times. For the second PCR, which ran for 7 to 11 cycles, a sample-barcoded 5' primer and a J-beta primer mix were used. TCRdb re-analysed the 5' RACE reads in MiXCR, keeping a single row per CDR3 protein. This table has 1.5 million to 2 million distinct CDR3 sequences, roughly 30% appearing once. Deletions cut 5 bases from V and 2 bases from J, with 13 bases between. The CDR3 is 15 residues long. CDR1 and CDR2 from the germline V gene are MNHEY and SVGEGT. The data were taken from a study of blood T cells in healthy people across ages. The source material was blood. The origin of this receptor is a woman in her twenties or thirties in good health. The chain combines TRBV6-2 or TRBV6-3 with TRBJ2-1, with D perhaps matching TRBD1 (5 bases). The CDR3 loop reads CASSQAPGTYNEQFF. The DNA for the CDR3 is TGTGCCAGCAGTCAGGCCCCAGGGACCTACAATGAGCAGTTCTTC.